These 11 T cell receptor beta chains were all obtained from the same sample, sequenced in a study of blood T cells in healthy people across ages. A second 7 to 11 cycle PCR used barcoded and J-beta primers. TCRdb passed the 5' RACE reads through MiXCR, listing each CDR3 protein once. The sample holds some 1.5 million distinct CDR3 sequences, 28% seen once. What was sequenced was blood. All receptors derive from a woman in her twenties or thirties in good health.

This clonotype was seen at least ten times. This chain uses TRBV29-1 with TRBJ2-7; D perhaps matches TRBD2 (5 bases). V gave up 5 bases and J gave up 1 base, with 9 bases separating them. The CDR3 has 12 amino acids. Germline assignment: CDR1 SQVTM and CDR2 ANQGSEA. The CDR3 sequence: CSVWTDSYEQYF. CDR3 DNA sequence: TGCAGCGTTTGGACTGATTCCTACGAGCAGTACTTC.

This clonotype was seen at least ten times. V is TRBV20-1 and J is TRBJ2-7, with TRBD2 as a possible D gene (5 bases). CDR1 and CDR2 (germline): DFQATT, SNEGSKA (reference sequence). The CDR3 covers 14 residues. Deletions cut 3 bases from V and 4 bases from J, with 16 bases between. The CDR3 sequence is CSASPDWLGYEQYF. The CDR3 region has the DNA TGCAGTGCTAGTCCGGACTGGTTGGGTTACGAGCAGTACTTC.

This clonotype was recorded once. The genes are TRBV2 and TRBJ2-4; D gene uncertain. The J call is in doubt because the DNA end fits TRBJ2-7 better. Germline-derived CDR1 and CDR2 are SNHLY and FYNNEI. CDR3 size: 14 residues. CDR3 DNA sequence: TGTGCCAGCAGTGACTGGACGGGTGCCCTCGAGCAGTACTTC. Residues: CASSDWTGALEQYF.

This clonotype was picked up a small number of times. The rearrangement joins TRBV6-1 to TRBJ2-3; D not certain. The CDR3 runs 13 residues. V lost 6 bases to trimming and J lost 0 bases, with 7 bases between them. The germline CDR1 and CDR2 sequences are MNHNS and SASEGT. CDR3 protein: CASRLLSTDTQYF. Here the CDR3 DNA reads TGTGCCAGCAGACTGCTAAGCACAGATACGCAGTATTTT.

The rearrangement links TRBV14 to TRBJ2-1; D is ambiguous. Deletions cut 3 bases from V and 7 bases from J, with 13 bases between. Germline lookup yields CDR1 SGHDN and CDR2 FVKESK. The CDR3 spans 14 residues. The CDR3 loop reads CASSHARVRNEQFF. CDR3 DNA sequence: TGTGCCAGCAGCCACGCGAGAGTTCGGAATGAGCAGTTCTTC.

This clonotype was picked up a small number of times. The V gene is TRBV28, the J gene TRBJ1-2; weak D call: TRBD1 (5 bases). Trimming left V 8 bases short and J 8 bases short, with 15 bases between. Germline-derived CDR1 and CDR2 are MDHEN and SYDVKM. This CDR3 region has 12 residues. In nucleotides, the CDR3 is TGTGCCAGCCGCCCCGGGGGTCGCGGCTACACCTTC. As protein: CASRPGGRGYTF.

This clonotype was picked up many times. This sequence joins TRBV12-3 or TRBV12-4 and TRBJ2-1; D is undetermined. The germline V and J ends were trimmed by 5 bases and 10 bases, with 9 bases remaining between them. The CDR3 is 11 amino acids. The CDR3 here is CASSRSDEQFF. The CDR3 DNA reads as TGTGCCAGCAGTAGGTCAGACGAGCAGTTCTTC.

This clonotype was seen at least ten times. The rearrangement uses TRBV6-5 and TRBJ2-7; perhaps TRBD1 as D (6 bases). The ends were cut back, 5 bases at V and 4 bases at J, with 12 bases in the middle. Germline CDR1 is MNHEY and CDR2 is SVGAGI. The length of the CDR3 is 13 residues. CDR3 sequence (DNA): TGTGCCAGCAGTAACGGACAGCCTTACGAGCAGTACTTC. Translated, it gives CASSNGQPYEQYF.

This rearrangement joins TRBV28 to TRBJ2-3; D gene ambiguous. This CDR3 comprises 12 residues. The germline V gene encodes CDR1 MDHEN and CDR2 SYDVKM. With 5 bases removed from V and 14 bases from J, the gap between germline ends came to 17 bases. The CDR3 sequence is CASSMVVVRAYF. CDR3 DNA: TGTGCCAGCAGTATGGTTGTTGTGCGAGCGTATTTT.

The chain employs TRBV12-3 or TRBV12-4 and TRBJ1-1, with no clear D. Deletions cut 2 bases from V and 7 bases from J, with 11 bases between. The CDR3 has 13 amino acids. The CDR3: CASSLREPFEAFF. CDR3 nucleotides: TGTGCCAGCAGTTTAAGGGAGCCGTTTGAAGCTTTCTTT.

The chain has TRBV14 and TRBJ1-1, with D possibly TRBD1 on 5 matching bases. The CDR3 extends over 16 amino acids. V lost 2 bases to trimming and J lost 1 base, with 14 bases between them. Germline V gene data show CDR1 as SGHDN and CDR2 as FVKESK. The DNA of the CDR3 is TGTGCCAGCAGCCAATTGCAGGGCTCTCAGAACACTGAAGCTTTCTTT. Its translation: CASSQLQGSQNTEAFF.